A selection of T cell receptor beta chains follows, all from one sample in a study of blood T cells in healthy people across ages. TCRdb re-derived calls from the 5' RACE reads in MiXCR, one entry per CDR3 protein. The sample gives 1.2 million to 1.5 million distinct CDR3 sequences, approximately 59% of which show up once; over 5% is in the top ten. Sequences were obtained from blood. The receptors stem from a man younger than 30 in good health. CDR3s leave out the opening cysteine and the closing phenylalanine or tryptophan. Fields, in order: V gene, CDR3 protein.

TRBV5-1,ASSATETGINEQF
TRBV20-1,SVTRLTQY
TRBV28,AIAGQGVSGANVLT
TRBV15,ATSRAGAVTGELF
TRBV7-2,ASSPRDHPQGADTQY
TRBV29-1,SVEGRFETQY
TRBV27,ASSVNGGHEQY
TRBV28,ASSHPGLADEQY
TRBV7-9,ASSLADSWEQY
TRBV10-3,AINPGTGYGYT
TRBV4-1,ASSHLLLAKNIQY
TRBV20-1,SARVSHVPSQETQY
TRBV5-1,ASSLTDREDYEQY
TRBV2,ASSETSQETQY
TRBV6-1,ASAPGQGGYGYT
TRBV27,ASSSPSTSGTTYEQY
TRBV20-1,SARAADRSYNEQF
TRBV11-2,ASSLDLGRVGAGVYDEQY
TRBV5-1,ASGSGLTRGNEQF
TRBV4-1,ASSQGLYNEQF
TRBV20-1,SARGQGAALNTEAF
TRBV29-1,SVVRGGDTNTGELF
TRBV7-9,ASSSGDYPYEQY
TRBV7-9,ASSLRTGEAF
TRBV6-5,ASSYSPGTKKETQY
TRBV10-2,ASSESTGRASDNEQF
TRBV7-9,ASNLRGNGYT
TRBV7-2,ASSLTGGGGYNEQF
TRBV29-1,SVTSGSQETQY
TRBV29-1,SVEGLALETQY
TRBV29-1,SVESTVSGGNNEQF
TRBV20-1,SAPDGRVGNEQF
TRBV20-1,SARVPGVNYGYT
TRBV7-9,ASSQGLYEAF
TRBV5-1,ASSYFQQAFRHEQY
TRBV6-1,ASRPVQNTDTQY
TRBV6-5,ASSNTRGHLNTEAF
TRBV10-3,AISASYEQY
TRBV20-1,SAPDDRVSYEQY
TRBV10-3,AIKSALYGYT
TRBV20-1,SASRWGGEPEQY
TRBV18,ASSPNGVSTDTQY
TRBV29-1,SVAALSYNEQF
TRBV4-2,ASSQSRQGAYEQY
TRBV10-3,AISPLGAGAYEQY
TRBV7-6,ASSLGVANGRVGSPLH
TRBV27,ASSRDTGSSYNEQF
TRBV4-3,ASSQGWGGVARTSTDTQY
TRBV6-5,ASSYDPTGGYEQF
TRBV7-2,ASSYNPYEQY
TRBV29-1,SVAETGYGEQY
TRBV7-9,ASSLEGTGKYEQY
TRBV20-1,SAGPSSGPRGEQF
TRBV12-3/TRBV12-4,ASSPSFAGVVYNEQF